These 18 T cell receptor beta chains came from one sample sequenced in a study of blood T cell repertoires in COVID-19. The method was immunoSEQ multiplex PCR; TCRdb's version includes in-frame clones alone and lacks a portion of them. The profile shows 62,000 or so clones, over 60% of them singletons. Sequenced input: peripheral blood. The receptors originated from a human donor in a cohort sampled during active COVID-19.

The J gene is TRBJ2-5, the V gene TRBV6-2 or TRBV6-3, with TRBD2 matching 9 bases. This CDR3 has 16 residues. With V trimmed by 3 bases and J by 5 bases, 10 bases remained unmatched. The V gene's germline CDR1 is MNHEY and CDR2 SVGEGT. CDR3 nucleotide sequence: TGTGCCAGCAGTTATGGGCTAGCGGGGATGGGGGAGACCCAGTACTTC. This translates into CASSYGLAGMGETQYF.

The rearrangement joins TRBV5-6 to TRBJ2-5; TRBD2 agrees at 7 bases. The ends lost 0 bases at V and 4 bases at J; junction bases unmatched: 6. This CDR3 contains 15 residues. In germline, CDR1 is SGHDT, CDR2 YYEEEE. CDR3 sequence reads: CASSLVAGVRETQYF. In DNA form, the CDR3 reads TGTGCCAGCAGCTTGGTAGCGGGCGTTAGAGAGACCCAGTACTTC.

V and J are TRBV7-3 and TRBJ2-2; a possible D gene is TRBD2 (5 bases). This CDR3 has 16 amino acids. The V end was cut by 0 bases, the J end by 1 base, with 9 bases between. Germline V gene lookup returns CDR1 SGHTA and CDR2 FQGTGA. The CDR3, as DNA: TGTGCCAGCAGCTTAACAAGGACTGAGAACACCGGGGAGCTGTTTTTT. Its protein is CASSLTRTENTGELFF.

The CDR3 coding sequence is TGTGCCAGCGGAGGCCTTCGGGGCGAGCAGTACTTC. This gives the protein CASGGLRGEQYF. The chain combines TRBV18 with TRBJ2-7; tentative D call: TRBD2 (5 bases). V was cut by 8 bases and J by 6 bases, with 14 bases left in between. This CDR3 contains 12 residues. CDR1 and CDR2 from the germline V gene are KGHSH and LQKENI.

V is TRBV11-2 and J is TRBJ2-3, with 7 bases fitting TRBD1. V shed 3 bases and J 1 base; nucleotides not matched to a gene: 4. In germline, CDR1 is SGHAT, CDR2 FQNNGV. The CDR3 spans 15 residues. The CDR3 reads CASSFQTGGTDTQYF. In DNA, the CDR3 is TGTGCCAGCAGCTTTCAAACAGGGGGCACAGATACGCAGTATTTT.

This clone came up once. The rearrangement joins TRBV6-6 to TRBJ2-1; 7 nucleotides match TRBD2. The CDR3 runs to 14 residues. Germline CDR1 is MNHNY and CDR2 is SVGAGI (reference sequence). V shed 2 bases, J shed 6 bases, and the junction held 4 bases outside the gene matches. CDR3 in DNA: TGTGCCAGCAGTTACCCCGGGAGGCCCAATGAGCAGTTCTTC. This translates into CASSYPGRPNEQFF.

J is TRBJ1-1 and V is TRBV19, with D possibly TRBD1 on 5 matching bases. V lost 8 bases, J lost 8 bases, and 12 bases lay in between. The CDR3 runs to 11 residues. Germline V gene sequence: CDR1 LNHDA, CDR2 SQIVND (reference sequence). DNA for the CDR3: TGTGCCAGTGACGACAGATTAGAAGCTTTCTTT. This gives the protein CASDDRLEAFF.

Only a few counts were recorded for this clone. The rearrangement joins TRBV7-8 to TRBJ1-1; D may be TRBD1 (5 bases). Germline loops: CDR1 SGHVS, CDR2 FQNEAQ. Trimming left V 3 bases short and J 3 bases short, with 11 bases between. The CDR3 extends over 14 amino acids. CDR3 sequence (DNA): TGTGCCAGCAGCTTGCGACAGAGCTACACTGAAGCTTTCTTT. This translates into CASSLRQSYTEAFF.

The chain has TRBV6-5 and TRBJ2-7; D possibly corresponds to TRBD2 (6 bases). Trimming pared 1 base from V and 3 bases from J, leaving 13 bases between. This CDR3 is 15 amino acids long. Germline lookup yields CDR1 MNHEY and CDR2 SVGAGI. The CDR3 DNA reads as TGTGCCAGCAGTTACTACTCGGGACTCTACTACGAGCAGTACTTC. This codes for CASSYYSGLYYEQYF.

The chain couples TRBV25-1 to TRBJ2-7, with TRBD1 matching 7 bases. This CDR3 is 13 amino acids long. CDR1 and CDR2 from the germline V gene are MGHDK and SYGVNS. The V and J ends lost 10 bases and 3 bases, in that order; junction bases with no gene match: 9. In nucleotides, the CDR3 is TGTGCCACCAAAGGGGCAGGGGGCTACGAGCAGTACTTC. Its translation is CATKGAGGYEQYF.

A few counts support this clone. The CDR3 DNA reads as TGTGCCAGCAGCGCCGGGGACAGGGAGACCCAGTACTTC. Translated: CASSAGDRETQYF. The gene calls are TRBV9 and TRBJ2-5, with 8 nucleotides matching TRBD1. V trimming: 3 bases; J trimming: 5 bases; junction bases outside the gene matches: 3. Germline CDR1 is SGDLS and CDR2 is YYNGEE. This CDR3 spans 13 amino acids.

The rearrangement links TRBV11-2 to TRBJ1-5; a possible D gene is TRBD1 (5 bases). The germline V and J ends were trimmed by 4 bases and 5 bases, with 9 bases remaining between them. The germline V gene encodes CDR1 SGHAT and CDR2 FQNNGV. The CDR3 is 13 residues long. CDR3 in DNA: TGTGCCAGCAGCTCCGACAGTGATCAGCCCCAGCATTTT. Translated, it gives CASSSDSDQPQHF. Variable domain in full (rest from reference TRBV11-2 and TRBJ1-5): EAGVAQSPRYKIIEKRQSVAFWCNPISGHATLYWYQQILGQGPKLLIQFQNNGVVDDSQLPKDRFSAERLKGVDSTLKIQPAKLEDSAVYLCASSSDSDQPQHFGDGTRLSIL.

The chain recombines TRBV2 with TRBJ1-5; TRBD1 aligns across 10 bases. With V trimmed by 5 bases and J by 6 bases, 1 base remained unmatched. Germline V gives CDR1 SNHLY, CDR2 FYNNEI. The CDR3 spans 13 residues. The CDR3 coding sequence is TGTGCCAGCAGTAGGACAGGGGGTCAGCCCCAGCATTTT. Protein sequence: CASSRTGGQPQHF.

The V call is TRBV6-2 or TRBV6-3, the J call TRBJ2-1; possible D gene TRBD2, 6 bases. The V gene lost 5 bases and the J gene lost 9 bases, with 17 bases spanning the gap. CDR3 length: 14 residues. Per germline, CDR1 MNHEY and CDR2 SVGEGT. The CDR3 loop is CASSETGARTEQFF. The CDR3 nucleotides are TGTGCCAGCAGTGAGACGGGAGCCAGGACTGAGCAGTTCTTC.

The chain links TRBV21-1 to TRBJ1-2; TRBD1 was called by the table and not checked on the DNA. TRBV21-1 is reported as a pseudogene. This CDR3 is 14 amino acids long. In nucleotides, the CDR3 is TGTGCCAGCAGCAAAGTGAGGCAGGGCTTTGGCTACACCTTC. Translating gives CASSKVRQGFGYTF.

The V and J genes are TRBV2 and TRBJ1-1, with D possibly matching TRBD1 (5 bases). Between the trimmed V and J ends, which lost 4 bases and 0 bases, there was a span of 9 bases. Germline assignment: CDR1 SNHLY and CDR2 FYNNEI. The CDR3 has 14 amino acids. CDR3 amino acids: CASSGQFMNTEAFF. The CDR3 coding sequence is TGTGCCAGCAGTGGACAGTTTATGAACACTGAAGCTTTCTTT.

The chain links TRBV5-1 to TRBJ1-1; TRBD1 agrees at 9 bases. The CDR3 loop spans 16 amino acids. CDR1 is SGHRS and CDR2 is YFSETQ in the germline V gene. Unmatched junction bases numbered 6, after V lost 2 bases and J lost 1 base. Here the CDR3 reads CASSFGQGLGNTEAFF. Written as DNA, the CDR3 is TGCGCCAGCAGCTTTGGACAGGGGCTAGGGAACACTGAAGCTTTCTTT.

Worth noting for this clone: An end of the junction differs from the germline gene, which may be a read error. CDR3 sequence: CASTLPGSEQYF. For the CDR3, the DNA is TGTGCCAGCACCTTGCCCGGTAGCGAGCAGTACTTC. V gene TRBV5-8 combines with J gene TRBJ2-7; D not resolved. This CDR3 region has 12 residues. CDR1 and CDR2 (germline): SGHTS, YDEGEE.